What follows are 29 T cell receptor beta chains derived from one specimen sequenced in a study of T cells after posttransplantation cyclophosphamide. Libraries were prepared by immunoSEQ multiplex PCR; TCRdb keeps only in-frame clonotypes and omits some of them. The table shows about 28,000 clones, with 80% to 90% occurring only once. The sample consisted of PBMCs. These receptors were taken from a man aged 45-65 years.

The V gene is TRBV7-2, the J gene TRBJ2-1, with TRBD2 matching over 8 bases. V was pared by 1 base and J by 3 bases, with 8 bases of the junction left unmatched. Germline CDR1 reads SGHTA; CDR2 reads FQGNSA. This CDR3 is built from 17 residues. The CDR3 loop is CASSLVLTSGIYNEQFF. The CDR3 DNA reads as TGTGCCAGCAGCTTAGTTCTTACTAGCGGCATCTACAATGAGCAGTTCTTC. The whole variable domain, remainder taken from reference TRBV7-2 and TRBJ2-1, is GAGVSQSPSNKVTEKGKDVELRCDPISGHTALYWYRQSLGQGLEFLIYFQGNSAPDKSGLPSDRFSAERTGGSVSTLTIQRTQQEDSAVYLCASSLVLTSGIYNEQFFGPGTRLTVL.

V usage is TRBV4-1 and J usage is TRBJ2-7; D uncertain. The germline gives CDR1 MGHRA, CDR2 YSYEKL. V lost 4 bases to trimming and J lost 3 bases, with 13 bases between them. The CDR3 spans 14 residues. The CDR3, as DNA: TGCGCCAGCAGCCGGGCCCCTCTCCTCTACGAGCAGTACTTC. This translates into CASSRAPLLYEQYF.

V gene TRBV7-3 combines with J gene TRBJ1-1; D is possibly TRBD1 (5 bases). The germline V and J ends were trimmed by 2 bases and 0 bases, with 10 bases remaining between them. This CDR3 contains 15 residues. CDR1 is SGHTA and CDR2 is FQGTGA in the germline V gene. The CDR3 nucleotides are TGTGCCAGCAGCTTACCGACAGAACTGAACACTGAAGCTTTCTTT. Its translation is CASSLPTELNTEAFF. Supplemented by reference TRBV7-3 and TRBJ1-1, the full variable domain reads GAGVSQTPSNKVTEKGKYVELRCDPISGHTALYWYRQSLGQGPEFLIYFQGTGAADDSGLPNDRFFAVRPEGSVSTLKIQRTERGDSAVYLCASSLPTELNTEAFFGQGTRLTVV.

V and J are TRBV28 and TRBJ1-5; 8 positions match TRBD1. The J segment lost 6 bases and the V segment lost 3 bases, leaving 4 bases of the junction unmatched. The germline V gene has CDR1 MDHEN and CDR2 SYDVKM. This CDR3 is 14 amino acids long. The CDR3 DNA follows: TGTGCCAGCAGTTTCGGACAGGGATTTCAGCCCCAGCATTTT. This encodes CASSFGQGFQPQHF.

The chain links TRBV2 to TRBJ1-5; 10 nucleotides agree with TRBD1. V shed 7 bases and J 7 bases; nucleotides not matched to a gene: 10. The CDR3 extends over 15 amino acids. CDR1 and CDR2 from the germline V gene are SNHLY and FYNNEI. The CDR3 nucleotides read TGTGCCAGCAAGCCGAGACAGGGGGCCGAGCAGCCCCAGCATTTT. This sequence encodes CASKPRQGAEQPQHF. Complete variable domain (other parts from reference TRBV2 and TRBJ1-5): EPEVTQTPSHQVTQMGQEVILRCVPISNHLYFYWYRQILGQKVEFLVSFYNNEISEKSEIFDDQFSVERPDGSNFTLKIRSTKLEDSAMYFCASKPRQGAEQPQHFGDGTRLSIL.

The J gene is TRBJ2-6, the V gene TRBV19, with 8 bases matching TRBD2. J lost 0 bases, V lost 1 base, and 2 bases had no gene match. Germline V gives CDR1 LNHDA, CDR2 SQIVND (reference sequence). This CDR3 has 17 amino acids. CDR3 amino acids: CASSIVAGFSGANVLTF. The DNA for the CDR3 is TGTGCCAGTAGTATAGTAGCGGGGTTCTCTGGGGCCAACGTCCTGACTTTC.

This clone has a handful of counts. The chain couples TRBV6-5 to TRBJ2-3; no definite D call. Deletions cut 2 bases from V and 2 bases from J, with 11 bases between. Germline V gene data show CDR1 as MNHEY and CDR2 as SVGAGI. CDR3 length equals 15 residues. The CDR3 sequence is CASSYRALITDTQYF. In nucleotides, the CDR3 is TGTGCCAGCAGTTACCGAGCACTTATCACAGATACGCAGTATTTT.

Note on this clone: At one end, the junction sequence differs from germline, possibly due to a read error. This rearrangement joins TRBV9 to TRBJ2-1; 11 positions agree with TRBD2. CDR1 and CDR2 from the germline V gene are SGDLS and YYNGEE. The CDR3 runs 14 residues. The CDR3 region has the DNA TGTGCCAGCAGCCCACAAATGACTAGCGGGAACCGGGTCTTC. Encoded protein: CASSPQMTSGNRVF.

The chain carries TRBV19 and TRBJ2-3; 9 nucleotides line up with TRBD1. The germline gives CDR1 LNHDA, CDR2 SQIVND (reference sequence). The CDR3 has 14 residues. The trim removed 3 bases at V and 7 bases at J, leaving 5 bases unmatched. CDR3 region: CASSIGQGSNTQYF. The CDR3 DNA sequence: TGTGCCAGTAGTATCGGACAGGGGTCAAATACGCAGTATTTT.

This clone appeared once. This sequence joins TRBV4-1 and TRBJ1-5, with D possibly being TRBD1 (5 bases). Trimming cost V 1 base and J 8 bases, with 18 bases left between them. In germline, CDR1 is MGHRA, CDR2 YSYEKL. The CDR3 is made up of 16 amino acids. In DNA form, the CDR3 reads TGCGCCAGCAGCCAAGTCATGCAGGGCCTATCGAAGCCCCAGCATTTT. Its translation is CASSQVMQGLSKPQHF.

The V call is TRBV10-1, the J call TRBJ2-1, with 9 nucleotides matching TRBD1. V lost 8 bases, J lost 0 bases, and 5 bases stayed unmatched. The CDR3 is made up of 15 amino acids. The germline gives CDR1 WNHNN, CDR2 SYGVQD (reference sequence). The CDR3 loop reads CASGTGRSSYNEQFF. For the CDR3, the DNA is TGCGCCAGCGGGACAGGGCGAAGCTCCTACAATGAGCAGTTCTTC.

This clone came up once. The V and J genes are TRBV7-9 and TRBJ1-5; 9 bases agree with TRBD1. The junction had 5 bases not matched to a gene; V was cut back by 1 base and J by 7 bases. This CDR3 is 15 amino acids long. Germline V lookup: CDR1 SEHNR, CDR2 FQNEAQ (reference sequence). Here the CDR3 DNA reads TGTGCCAGCAGCTTAGACAGGGGGCAAGGGCAGCCCCAGCATTTT. Translated: CASSLDRGQGQPQHF. The whole variable domain, remainder taken from reference TRBV7-9 and TRBJ1-5, is DTGVSQNPRHKITKRGQNVTFRCDPISEHNRLYWYRQTLGQGPEFLTYFQNEAQLEKSRLLSDRFSAERPKGSFSTLEIQRTEQGDSAMYLCASSLDRGQGQPQHFGDGTRLSIL.

The chain is built from TRBV11-2 and TRBJ2-5; 7 nucleotides align to TRBD2. V gave up 2 bases and J gave up 4 bases; unmatched junction bases: 7. This CDR3 has 15 amino acids. Germline V gene data show CDR1 as SGHAT and CDR2 as FQNNGV. As DNA, the CDR3 is TGTGCCAGCAGCTTATGGGCTAGCGGTGGAGAGACCCAGTACTTC. This translates into CASSLWASGGETQYF.

V and J are TRBV6-5 and TRBJ1-1; 9 nucleotides agree with TRBD1. This CDR3 region has 15 residues. Germline V CDR1 and CDR2: MNHEY, SVGAGI. V shed 6 bases, J shed 5 bases, and the junction held 10 bases outside the gene matches. CDR3 in amino acids: CASRPGQGRWTEAFF. As DNA, the CDR3 is TGTGCCAGCAGACCTGGACAGGGGCGCTGGACTGAAGCTTTCTTT.

This chain links TRBV27 with TRBJ1-6, with D unclear. The V gene's germline CDR1 is MNHEY and CDR2 SMNVEV (reference sequence). The CDR3 contains 19 residues. V was pared by 4 bases and J by 5 bases, with 24 bases between. The CDR3 coding sequence is TGTGCCAGCAGTTCCTCTTTCCGGGTGAGAGTACCCGATAATTCACCCCTCCACTTT. Translated, it gives CASSSSFRVRVPDNSPLHF.

Only a few counts were recorded for this clone. The gene calls are TRBV5-6 and TRBJ1-4, with a weak D call TRBD1 (5 bases). This CDR3 region has 17 residues. Germline assignment: CDR1 SGHDT and CDR2 YYEEEE. V lost 3 bases, J lost 5 bases, and 20 bases lay in between. In nucleotides, the CDR3 is TGTGCCAGCAGCTCCAGCCGACTGGGGGGAAGGAATGAAAAACTGTTTTTT. Its translation is CASSSSRLGGRNEKLFF.

This clone showed up just a few times. The chain uses TRBV5-4 and TRBJ2-7; 8 nucleotides align to TRBD1. The CDR3 runs to 16 residues. Germline V gene sequence: CDR1 SGHNT, CDR2 YYREEE (reference sequence). V shed 4 bases and J 0 bases; nucleotides not matched to a gene: 9. Written as DNA, the CDR3 is TGTGCCAGCAGCAGCAAATCAGGGGGCAACTCCTACGAGCAGTACTTC. Translated, it gives CASSSKSGGNSYEQYF.

Remarks on this clone: Relative to the germline gene, one junction end is altered; a read error may explain this. For the CDR3, the DNA is TGTGCTAGCAGCCCTTGGGGGGGCGCCTACAATGAGCAGTTCTTC. Translating it yields CASSPWGGAYNEQFF. The chain carries TRBV7-7 and TRBJ2-1; tentatively, D is TRBD2 (7 bases). From germline, CDR1 is SSHAT and CDR2 FNYEAQ (reference sequence). The CDR3 consists of 15 residues.

This chain joins TRBV19 and TRBJ1-1; TRBD1 matches 8 bases. The CDR3 is 15 amino acids. V shed 6 bases and J 8 bases; nucleotides not matched to a gene: 14. Germline-derived CDR1 and CDR2 are LNHDA and SQIVND (reference sequence). The CDR3 region has the DNA TGTGCCAGTAGAAACCTGGACAGGGCCCCTATGGAAGCTTTCTTT. Protein sequence: CASRNLDRAPMEAFF.

This clone was counted only a few times. The V and J genes are TRBV6-4 and TRBJ2-2; the match to TRBD2 covers 9 bases. Germline CDR1 and CDR2: MRHNA and SNTAGT. The V segment lost 3 bases and the J segment 1 base; nucleotides outside the gene matches: 3. The CDR3 loop spans 16 amino acids. CDR3 coding DNA: TGTGCCAGCAGTGAAGTTAGCGGGGGGAACACCGGGGAGCTGTTTTTT. Its protein is CASSEVSGGNTGELFF.

V gene TRBV30 combines with J gene TRBJ2-3, with TRBD1 identical over 9 bases. Germline assignment: CDR1 GTSNPN and CDR2 SVGIG (reference sequence). This CDR3 has 14 amino acids. J was trimmed by 5 bases and V by 3 bases; bases with no gene match: 6. CDR3 amino acids: CAWRGQGYKDTQYF. The CDR3 coding sequence is TGTGCCTGGAGGGGACAGGGATATAAAGATACGCAGTATTTT.

This clone appeared a few times. V is TRBV6-5 and J is TRBJ1-1; D gene unclear. V lost 7 bases to trimming and J lost 4 bases, with 13 bases between them. The CDR3 has 13 residues. Germline CDR1 and CDR2: MNHEY and SVGAGI. The CDR3 region is CASNRDLGTEAFF. CDR3 DNA sequence: TGTGCCAGCAACCGGGATCTTGGCACTGAAGCTTTCTTT.

The genes are TRBV19 and TRBJ2-3; maybe TRBD2 (5 bases). Per germline, CDR1 LNHDA and CDR2 SQIVND (reference sequence). The V end lost 3 bases, the J end lost 4 bases, and 11 bases lay between the germline ends. CDR3 length: 14 residues. CDR3 bases: TGTGCCAGTAGTATTATGAGCGGAGCAGATACGCAGTATTTT. This codes for CASSIMSGADTQYF.

The chain recombines TRBV29-1 with TRBJ1-4, with D perhaps matching TRBD1 (5 bases). CDR1 is SQVTM and CDR2 is ANQGSEA in the germline V gene. Trimming took off 3 bases at V and 3 bases at J, with 14 bases between the two ends. The CDR3 runs 15 residues. The CDR3 region is CSVEDKRPSNEKLFF. CDR3 nucleotide sequence: TGCAGCGTTGAGGACAAGAGGCCTTCTAATGAAAAACTGTTTTTT.

The chain links TRBV9 to TRBJ2-3, with 11 bases fitting TRBD2. Per the germline V gene, CDR1 is SGDLS and CDR2 is YYNGEE. V trimming: 3 bases; J trimming: 5 bases; junction bases outside the gene matches: 2. The CDR3 has 14 amino acids. In nucleotides, the CDR3 is TGTGCCAGCAGCGATCTAGCGGGGGGAGATACGCAGTATTTT. This sequence encodes CASSDLAGGDTQYF.

The CDR3 spells CASSLVAGGLDEQFF. CDR3 bases: TGTGCCAGCAGCTTGGTAGCGGGAGGCCTGGATGAGCAGTTCTTC. V gene TRBV5-4 combines with J gene TRBJ2-1; TRBD2 matches at 10 bases. Trimming cost V 0 bases and J 8 bases; bases outside gene matches: 5. Germline assignment: CDR1 SGHNT and CDR2 YYREEE (reference sequence). The CDR3 totals 15 residues.

The V call is TRBV9, the J call TRBJ1-2; no clear D gene. The CDR3 has 11 residues. Deletions cut 2 bases from V and 7 bases from J, with 6 bases between. Germline lookup yields CDR1 SGDLS and CDR2 YYNGEE. CDR3 residues: CASSVGVGYTF. The CDR3 DNA reads as TGTGCCAGCAGCGTCGGGGTTGGCTACACCTTC.

CDR3 bases: TGTGCCAGCAGTGATTACTGGCGGGGGGCGAACACCGGGGAGCTGTTTTTT. It codes for CASSDYWRGANTGELFF. V usage is TRBV6-1 and J usage is TRBJ2-2, with 8 nucleotides matching TRBD2. J gave up 0 bases and V 3 bases, and 6 bases lay outside the gene matches. This CDR3 has 17 residues. CDR1 and CDR2 (germline): MNHNS, SASEGT.

This clone was found once. This chain connects TRBV19 to TRBJ2-1; 7 nucleotides line up with TRBD1. CDR1 is LNHDA, CDR2 SQIVND, per germline (reference sequence). V was clipped by 6 bases and J by 2 bases; unmatched bases: 4. The CDR3 extends over 14 amino acids. CDR3 nucleotide sequence: TGTGCCAGTAGCGAGGGACAGCCCTACAATGAGCAGTTCTTC. This sequence encodes CASSEGQPYNEQFF.